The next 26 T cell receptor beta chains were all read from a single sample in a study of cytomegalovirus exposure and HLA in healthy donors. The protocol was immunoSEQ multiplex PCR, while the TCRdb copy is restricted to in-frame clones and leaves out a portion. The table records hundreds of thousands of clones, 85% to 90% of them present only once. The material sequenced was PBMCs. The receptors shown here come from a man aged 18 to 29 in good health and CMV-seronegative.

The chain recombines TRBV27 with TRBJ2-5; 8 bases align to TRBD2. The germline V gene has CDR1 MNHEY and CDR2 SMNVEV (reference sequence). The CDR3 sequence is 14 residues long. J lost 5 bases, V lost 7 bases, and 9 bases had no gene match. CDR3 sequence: CASTPSGRGETQYF. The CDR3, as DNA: TGTGCCAGCACCCCCAGCGGGAGAGGGGAGACCCAGTACTTC.

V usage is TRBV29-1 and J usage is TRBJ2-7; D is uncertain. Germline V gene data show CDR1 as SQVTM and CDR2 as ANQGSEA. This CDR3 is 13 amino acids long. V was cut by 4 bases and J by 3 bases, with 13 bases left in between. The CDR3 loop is CSVVSELVYEQYF. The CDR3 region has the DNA TGCAGCGTTGTATCCGAGCTCGTCTACGAGCAGTACTTC.

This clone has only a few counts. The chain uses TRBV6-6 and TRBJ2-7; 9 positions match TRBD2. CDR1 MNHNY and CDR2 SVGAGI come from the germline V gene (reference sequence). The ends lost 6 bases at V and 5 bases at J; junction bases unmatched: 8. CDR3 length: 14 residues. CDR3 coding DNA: TGTGCCAGCAGCATAGCGGGAGCTCGGAACGAGCAGTACTTC. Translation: CASSIAGARNEQYF.

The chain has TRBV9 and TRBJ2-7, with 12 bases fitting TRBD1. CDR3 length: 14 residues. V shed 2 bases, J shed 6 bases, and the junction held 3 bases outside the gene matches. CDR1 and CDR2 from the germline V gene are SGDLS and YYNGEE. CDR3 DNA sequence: TGTGCCAGCAGCGTTGGGACAGGGGGCTTCGAGCAGTACTTC. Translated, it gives CASSVGTGGFEQYF.

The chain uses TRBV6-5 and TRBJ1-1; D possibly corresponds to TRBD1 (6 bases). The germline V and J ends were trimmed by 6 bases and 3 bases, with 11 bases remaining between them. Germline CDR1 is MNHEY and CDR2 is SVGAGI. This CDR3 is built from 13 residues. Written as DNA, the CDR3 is TGTGCCAGCAGCCGGGACATCTACACTGAAGCTTTCTTT. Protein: CASSRDIYTEAFF.

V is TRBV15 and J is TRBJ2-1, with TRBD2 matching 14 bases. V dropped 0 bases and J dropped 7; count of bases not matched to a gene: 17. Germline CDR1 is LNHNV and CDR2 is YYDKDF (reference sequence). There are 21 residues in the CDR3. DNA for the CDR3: TGTGCCACCAGCAGAGATCCCACGGGACTAGCGGGGGTGGGCTTGGGAAATGAGCAGTTCTTC. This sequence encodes CATSRDPTGLAGVGLGNEQFF.

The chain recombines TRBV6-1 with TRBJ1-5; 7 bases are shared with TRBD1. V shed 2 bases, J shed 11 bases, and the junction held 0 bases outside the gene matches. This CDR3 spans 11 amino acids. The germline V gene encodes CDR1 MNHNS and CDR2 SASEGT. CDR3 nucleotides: TGTGCCAGCAGTGAACAGGGGGCCCAGCATTTT. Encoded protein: CASSEQGAQHF.

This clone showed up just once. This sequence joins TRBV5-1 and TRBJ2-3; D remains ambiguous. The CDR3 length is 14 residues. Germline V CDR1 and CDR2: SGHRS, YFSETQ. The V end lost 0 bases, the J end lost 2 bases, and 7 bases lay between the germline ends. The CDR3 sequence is CASSLDPTTDTQYF. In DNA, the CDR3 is TGCGCCAGCAGCTTGGACCCTACCACAGATACGCAGTATTTT.

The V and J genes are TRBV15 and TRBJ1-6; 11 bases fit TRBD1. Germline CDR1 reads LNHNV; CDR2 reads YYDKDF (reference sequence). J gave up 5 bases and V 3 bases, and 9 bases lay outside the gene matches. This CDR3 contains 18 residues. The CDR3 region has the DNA TGTGCCACCAGCAGGGACAGGGGGCGGACATCTGATAATTCACCCCTCCACTTT. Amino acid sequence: CATSRDRGRTSDNSPLHF. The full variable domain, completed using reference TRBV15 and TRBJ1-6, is DAMVIQNPRYQVTQFGKPVTLSCSQTLNHNVMYWYQQKSSQAPKLLFHYYDKDFNNEADTPDNFQSRRPNTSFCFLDIRSPGLGDTAMYLCATSRDRGRTSDNSPLHFGNGTRLTVT.

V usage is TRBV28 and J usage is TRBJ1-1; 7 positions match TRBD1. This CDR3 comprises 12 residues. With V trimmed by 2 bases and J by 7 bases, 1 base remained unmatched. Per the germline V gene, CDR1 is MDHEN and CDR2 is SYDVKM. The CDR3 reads CASSLNRGEAFF. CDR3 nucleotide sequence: TGTGCCAGCAGTTTAAACAGGGGTGAAGCTTTCTTT.

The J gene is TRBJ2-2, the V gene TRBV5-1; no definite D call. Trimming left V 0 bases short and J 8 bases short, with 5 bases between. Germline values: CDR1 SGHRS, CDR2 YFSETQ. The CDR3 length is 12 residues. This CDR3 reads CASSLGVGELFF. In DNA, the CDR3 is TGCGCCAGCAGCTTGGGAGTAGGGGAGCTGTTTTTT.

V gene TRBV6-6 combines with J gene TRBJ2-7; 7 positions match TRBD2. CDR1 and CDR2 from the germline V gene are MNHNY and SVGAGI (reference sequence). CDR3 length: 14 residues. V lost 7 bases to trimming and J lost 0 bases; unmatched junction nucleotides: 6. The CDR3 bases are TGTGCCAGCACCCCTAGCGGAGGCTCCTACGAGCAGTACTTC. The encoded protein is CASTPSGGSYEQYF.

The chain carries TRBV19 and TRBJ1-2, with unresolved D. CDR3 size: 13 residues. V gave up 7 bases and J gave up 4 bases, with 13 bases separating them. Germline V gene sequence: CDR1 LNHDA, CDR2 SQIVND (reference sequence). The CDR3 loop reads CASKPTAPYGYTF. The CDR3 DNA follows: TGTGCCAGTAAACCTACAGCCCCCTATGGCTACACCTTC.

CDR3 DNA sequence: TGCAGCGTTGCCCAGGGAGGTATCGAGCAGTACTTC. Its protein is CSVAQGGIEQYF. The chain uses TRBV29-1 and TRBJ2-7; possibly TRBD2 for D (6 bases). This CDR3 is 12 amino acids long. Germline values: CDR1 SQVTM, CDR2 ANQGSEA. V shed 4 bases and J shed 6 bases, with 13 bases lying between them.

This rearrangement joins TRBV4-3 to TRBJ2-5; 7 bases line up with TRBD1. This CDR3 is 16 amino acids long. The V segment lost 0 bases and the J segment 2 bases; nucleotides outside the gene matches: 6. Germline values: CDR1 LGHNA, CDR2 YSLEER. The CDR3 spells CASSQEYQGVQETQYF. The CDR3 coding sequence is TGCGCCAGCAGCCAAGAGTATCAGGGGGTGCAAGAGACCCAGTACTTC.

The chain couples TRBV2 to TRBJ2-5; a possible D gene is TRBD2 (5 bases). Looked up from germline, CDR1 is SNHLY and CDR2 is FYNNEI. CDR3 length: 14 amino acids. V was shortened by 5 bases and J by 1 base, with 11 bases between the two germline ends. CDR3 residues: CASSPPGFQETQYF. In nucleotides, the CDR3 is TGTGCCAGCAGTCCTCCGGGGTTCCAAGAGACCCAGTACTTC.

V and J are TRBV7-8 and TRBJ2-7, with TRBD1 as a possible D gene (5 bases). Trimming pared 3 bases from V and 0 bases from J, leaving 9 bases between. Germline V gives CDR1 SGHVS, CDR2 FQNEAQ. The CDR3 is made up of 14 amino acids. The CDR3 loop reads CASSFTTASYEQYF. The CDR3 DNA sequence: TGTGCCAGCAGCTTTACGACAGCCTCCTACGAGCAGTACTTC.

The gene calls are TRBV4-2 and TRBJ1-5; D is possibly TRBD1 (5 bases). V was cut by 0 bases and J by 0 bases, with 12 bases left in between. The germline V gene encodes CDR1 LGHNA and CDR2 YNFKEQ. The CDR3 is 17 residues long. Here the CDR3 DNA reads TGTGCCAGCAGCCAAGATCTGGGGGGAAATAGCAATCAGCCCCAGCATTTT. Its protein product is CASSQDLGGNSNQPQHF.

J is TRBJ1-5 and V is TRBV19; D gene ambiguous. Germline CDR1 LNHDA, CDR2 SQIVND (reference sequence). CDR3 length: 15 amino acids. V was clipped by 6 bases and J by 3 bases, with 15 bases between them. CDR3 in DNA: TGTGCCAGTAGGCCCTTTCGGGATTTCAATCAGCCCCAGCATTTT. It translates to CASRPFRDFNQPQHF.

The chain's CDR3 is CASSFGLAGGADTQYF. DNA for the CDR3: TGTGCCAGCAGCTTTGGTCTAGCGGGAGGTGCAGATACGCAGTATTTT. The rearrangement joins TRBV7-2 to TRBJ2-3, with 11 nucleotides matching TRBD2. There are 16 residues in the CDR3. Germline-derived CDR1 and CDR2 are SGHTA and FQGNSA. The V gene end was trimmed by 3 bases and the J gene end by 4 bases; junction bases not matched to a gene: 6.

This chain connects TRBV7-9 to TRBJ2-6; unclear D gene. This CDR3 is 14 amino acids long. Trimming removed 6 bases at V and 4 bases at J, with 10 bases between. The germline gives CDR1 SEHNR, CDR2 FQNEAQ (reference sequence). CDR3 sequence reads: CASRVGEGANVLTF. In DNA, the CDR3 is TGTGCCAGCAGGGTAGGAGAGGGGGCCAACGTCCTGACTTTC.

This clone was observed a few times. CDR3 nucleotide sequence: TGTGCCAGCAGCCCGTGGACTACCCTCGATGAGCAGTTCTTC. It yields the protein CASSPWTTLDEQFF. The rearrangement uses TRBV7-2 and TRBJ2-1; D possibly corresponds to TRBD2 (6 bases). The CDR3 runs 14 residues. Trimming removed 5 bases at V and 8 bases at J, with 16 bases between. CDR1 SGHTA and CDR2 FQGNSA come from the germline V gene. The variable domain in full, completed from reference TRBV7-2 and TRBJ2-1, reads GAGVSQSPSNKVTEKGKDVELRCDPISGHTALYWYRQSLGQGLEFLIYFQGNSAPDKSGLPSDRFSAERTGGSVSTLTIQRTQQEDSAVYLCASSPWTTLDEQFFGPGTRLTVL.

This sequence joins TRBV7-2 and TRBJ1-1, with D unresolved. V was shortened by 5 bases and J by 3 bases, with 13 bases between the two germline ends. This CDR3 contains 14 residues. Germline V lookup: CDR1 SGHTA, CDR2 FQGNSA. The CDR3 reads CASSRSRSYTEAFF. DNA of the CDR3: TGTGCCAGCAGCCGGTCAAGGAGCTACACTGAAGCTTTCTTT.

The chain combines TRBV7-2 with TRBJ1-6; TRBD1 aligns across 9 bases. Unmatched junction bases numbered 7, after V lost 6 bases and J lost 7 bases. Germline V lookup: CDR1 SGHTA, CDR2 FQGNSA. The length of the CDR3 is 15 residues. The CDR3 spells CASSLLQGANSPLHF. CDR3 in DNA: TGTGCCAGCAGTTTATTACAGGGGGCGAATTCACCCCTCCACTTT.

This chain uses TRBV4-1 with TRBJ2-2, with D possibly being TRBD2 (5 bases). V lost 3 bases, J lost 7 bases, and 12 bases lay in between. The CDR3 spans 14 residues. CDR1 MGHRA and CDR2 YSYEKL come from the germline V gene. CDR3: CASSQGLLGGELFF. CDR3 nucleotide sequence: TGCGCCAGCAGCCAGGGGTTACTAGGCGGGGAGCTGTTTTTT.

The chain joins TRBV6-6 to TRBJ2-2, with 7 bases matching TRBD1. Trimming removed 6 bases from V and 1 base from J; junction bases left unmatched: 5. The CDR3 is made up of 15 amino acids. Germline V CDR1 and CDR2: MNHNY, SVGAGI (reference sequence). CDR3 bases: TGTGCCAGCAGGCGAACAGGGGAGAACACCGGGGAGCTGTTTTTT. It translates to CASRRTGENTGELFF.